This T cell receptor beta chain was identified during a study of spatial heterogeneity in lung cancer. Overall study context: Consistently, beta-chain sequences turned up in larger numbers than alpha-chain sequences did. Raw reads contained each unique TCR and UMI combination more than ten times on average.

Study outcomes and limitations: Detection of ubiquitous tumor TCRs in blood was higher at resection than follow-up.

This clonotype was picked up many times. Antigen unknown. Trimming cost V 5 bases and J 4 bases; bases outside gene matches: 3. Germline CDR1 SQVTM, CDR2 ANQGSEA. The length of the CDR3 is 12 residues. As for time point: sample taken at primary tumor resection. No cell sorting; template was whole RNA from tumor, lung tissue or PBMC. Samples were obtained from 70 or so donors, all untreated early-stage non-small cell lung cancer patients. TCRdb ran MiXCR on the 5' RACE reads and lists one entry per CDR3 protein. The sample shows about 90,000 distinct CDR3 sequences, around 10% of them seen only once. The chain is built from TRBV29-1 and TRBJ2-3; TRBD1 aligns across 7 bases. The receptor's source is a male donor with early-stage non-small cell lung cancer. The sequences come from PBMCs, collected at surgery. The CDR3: CSVRQGPDTQYF. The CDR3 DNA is TGCAGCGTTCGACAGGGCCCAGATACGCAGTATTTT.